This entry lists 23 T cell receptor beta chains sequenced from one sample in a study of blood T cell repertoires in COVID-19. Assay used: immunoSEQ multiplex PCR; TCRdb lists only in-frame clones, some missing. The table lists about 110,000 clones, around 81% of them singletons. The specimen sequenced was peripheral blood. The receptors come from a woman aged 65 to 85 with acute or convalescent COVID-19.

The CDR3 DNA is TGTGCCAGCTCACCAGACGGGACAACTAATGAAAAACTGTTTTTT. It specifies CASSPDGTTNEKLFF. The V and J genes are TRBV18 and TRBJ1-4, with D unresolved. Germline CDR1 KGHSH, CDR2 LQKENI. V lost 2 bases to trimming and J lost 0 bases, with 7 bases between them. The CDR3 has 15 residues.

This chain uses TRBV28 with TRBJ1-3; D remains unclear. Germline CDR1 MDHEN, CDR2 SYDVKM. The CDR3 has 15 amino acids. V dropped 5 bases and J dropped 4 bases, with 15 bases sitting between them. Here the CDR3 DNA reads TGTGCCAGCAGTCCCATAGGAGGTCGAGGAAACACCATATATTTT. It specifies CASSPIGGRGNTIYF.

V is TRBV7-3 and J is TRBJ2-2; D is perhaps TRBD1 (6 bases). Trimming took off 0 bases at V and 4 bases at J, with 6 bases between the two ends. The CDR3 sequence is 14 residues long. Germline CDR1 is SGHTA and CDR2 is FQGTGA. CDR3 DNA: TGTGCCAGCAGCTTAACACAGGGCACCGGGGAGCTGTTTTTT. Translation gives CASSLTQGTGELFF.

The J gene is TRBJ2-5, the V gene TRBV12-1; the table's TRBD2 call for D was not verified on the DNA. TRBV12-1 is an annotated pseudogene. This CDR3 region has 13 residues. For the CDR3, the DNA is TGTGCCAGCGGCCGGGGGGGCGGGGAGACCCAGTACTTC. It yields the protein CASGRGGGETQYF.

Only one count was recorded for this clone. The chain is built from TRBV13 and TRBJ2-2, with a weak D call TRBD2 (6 bases). The CDR3 totals 18 residues. Germline V gives CDR1 PRHDT, CDR2 FYEKMQ (reference sequence). V dropped 5 bases and J dropped 2 bases, with 21 bases sitting between them. Here the CDR3 DNA reads TGTGCCAGCAGCCCGAGACTAGTAGGATTTGGAAACACCGGGGAGCTGTTTTTT. The encoded protein is CASSPRLVGFGNTGELFF.

V usage is TRBV6-5 and J usage is TRBJ2-5, with D possibly matching TRBD2 (6 bases). V lost 8 bases to trimming and J lost 4 bases, with 20 bases between them. CDR3 length equals 15 residues. The germline V gene has CDR1 MNHEY and CDR2 SVGAGI. CDR3: CASRWAQTSGETQYF. The DNA for the CDR3 is TGTGCCAGCCGGTGGGCCCAGACTAGTGGAGAGACCCAGTACTTC.

The chain carries TRBV29-1 and TRBJ1-1; D is uncertain. Germline assignment: CDR1 SQVTM and CDR2 ANQGSEA. This CDR3 contains 18 residues. The V and J ends lost 2 bases and 8 bases respectively, with 30 bases between them. CDR3 sequence reads: CSVEPRIGTARGGAEAFF. The CDR3 DNA is TGCAGCGTTGAACCACGGATTGGTACCGCTCGGGGTGGTGCGGAAGCTTTCTTT.

V usage is TRBV4-1 and J usage is TRBJ2-1; TRBD2 agrees at 9 bases. Unmatched junction bases numbered 7, after V lost 2 bases and J lost 5 bases. This CDR3 has 16 amino acids. From germline, CDR1 is MGHRA and CDR2 YSYEKL. CDR3 sequence (DNA): TGCGCCAGCAGCCAATTCAGCGGGGGGTCAGACAATGAGCAGTTCTTC. Translated: CASSQFSGGSDNEQFF.

V gene TRBV21-1 combines with J gene TRBJ1-1; the table's D call, TRBD1, has no DNA check behind it. TRBV21-1 represents a pseudogene. The CDR3 runs 18 residues. The CDR3 bases are TGTGCCAGCAGCAAAAAGCCCGGGACAGGGAGGGGAGACACTGAAGCTTTCTTT. It encodes CASSKKPGTGRGDTEAFF.

The chain joins TRBV4-3 to TRBJ1-2, with D unresolved. The germline gives CDR1 LGHNA, CDR2 YSLEER. Trimming removed 0 bases from V and 0 bases from J, with 11 bases in between. The length of the CDR3 is 16 residues. For the CDR3, the DNA is TGCGCCAGCAGCCAAGACTCTTTCAGCGCTAACTATGGCTACACCTTC. It specifies CASSQDSFSANYGYTF.

V gene TRBV28 combines with J gene TRBJ1-2; D unclear. Trimming stripped 1 base from V and 0 bases from J, with 3 bases between. Germline CDR1 is MDHEN and CDR2 is SYDVKM. The CDR3 length is 13 residues. The CDR3 coding sequence is TGTGCCAGCAGTTTATCTACTAACTATGGCTACACCTTC. Protein product: CASSLSTNYGYTF.

The chain is built from TRBV3-1 (or the pseudogene TRBV3-2) and TRBJ2-5; 8 bases agree with TRBD1. The CDR3 has 14 amino acids. Trimming took 4 bases from V and 1 from J; bases not matched to a gene: 2. Per the germline V gene, CDR1 is LGHDT and CDR2 is YNNKEL (reference sequence). The CDR3 is CASSLTGGQETQYF. CDR3 in DNA: TGTGCCAGCAGCCTTACAGGGGGCCAAGAGACCCAGTACTTC.

The rearrangement uses TRBV7-9 and TRBJ2-5, with D perhaps TRBD2 (5 bases). This CDR3 is 15 amino acids long. The germline CDR1 and CDR2 sequences are SEHNR and FQNEAQ (reference sequence). Trimming removed 1 base from V and 1 base from J, with 10 bases in between. As DNA, the CDR3 is TGTGCCAGCAGCTTAGTTGAGGGCACCCAAGAGACCCAGTACTTC. Amino acids: CASSLVEGTQETQYF.

The chain joins TRBV7-9 to TRBJ2-7, with a possible D match to TRBD1 (5 bases). Germline values: CDR1 SEHNR, CDR2 FQNEAQ (reference sequence). This CDR3 has 14 residues. V shed 5 bases and J shed 2 bases, with 13 bases lying between them. In DNA form, the CDR3 reads TGTGCCAGCAGCCCGGGTGGGGCCACCTACGAGCAGTACGTC. Residues: CASSPGGATYEQYV.

The chain combines TRBV2 with TRBJ2-3; 11 bases agree with TRBD2. From germline, CDR1 is SNHLY and CDR2 FYNNEI. The CDR3 is made up of 19 amino acids. The trim removed 1 base at V and 0 bases at J, leaving 9 bases unmatched. The DNA for the CDR3 is TGTGCCAGCAGTGAAGGACTAGCGGGACATGCACTGAGCACAGATACGCAGTATTTT. This translates into CASSEGLAGHALSTDTQYF.

The V call is TRBV28, the J call TRBJ2-7; 8 bases line up with TRBD2. V gave up 5 bases and J gave up 2 bases; unmatched junction bases: 8. CDR3 length: 15 residues. Germline V lookup: CDR1 MDHEN, CDR2 SYDVKM. The DNA for the CDR3 is TGTGCCAGCAGTAAGCGGACTAGCAAAACCTACGAGCAGTACTTC. This sequence encodes CASSKRTSKTYEQYF.

The rearrangement joins TRBV18 to TRBJ2-2; D not resolved. The CDR3 consists of 13 residues. The germline V gene has CDR1 KGHSH and CDR2 LQKENI. V shed 3 bases and J shed 4 bases, with 6 bases lying between them. CDR3 loop: CASSPTVTGELFF. DNA of the CDR3: TGTGCCAGCTCACCCACAGTCACCGGGGAGCTGTTTTTT.

This clone was seen only a few times. The CDR3 reads CAWRDRGYNSPLHF. CDR3 sequence (DNA): TGTGCCTGGAGGGACAGGGGTTATAATTCACCCCTCCACTTT. The chain is built from TRBV30 and TRBJ1-6; 9 positions match TRBD1. Germline loops: CDR1 GTSNPN, CDR2 SVGIG (reference sequence). The CDR3 extends over 14 amino acids. J was trimmed by 4 bases and V by 3 bases; bases with no gene match: 1.

The chain carries TRBV6-5 and TRBJ1-2, with 7 bases identical to TRBD1. V dropped 4 bases and J dropped 4; count of bases not matched to a gene: 6. This CDR3 comprises 14 residues. Germline CDR1 and CDR2: MNHEY and SVGAGI. The CDR3 DNA sequence: TGTGCCAGCAGTTTGGGACAGCAGACCTATGGCTACACCTTC. Its protein is CASSLGQQTYGYTF.

The chain links TRBV27 to TRBJ2-1; 7 nucleotides match TRBD1. The length of the CDR3 is 17 residues. Trimming removed 1 base from V and 6 bases from J; junction bases left unmatched: 12. Germline CDR1 is MNHEY and CDR2 is SMNVEV (reference sequence). The CDR3 nucleotides are TGTGCCAGCAGTTTATTGGATGGGTGGGGACAGAGCAATGAGCAGTTCTTC. It is translated as CASSLLDGWGQSNEQFF.

This sequence joins TRBV28 and TRBJ2-1; D may be TRBD2 (5 bases). Germline V gene lookup returns CDR1 MDHEN and CDR2 SYDVKM. This CDR3 is 13 amino acids long. Trimming removed 7 bases from V and 6 bases from J, with 13 bases in between. CDR3 sequence: CASNRGLTNEQFF. The CDR3 coding sequence is TGTGCCAGCAACCGGGGTTTGACCAATGAGCAGTTCTTC.

This clone turned up a few times. DNA for the CDR3: TGCAGCGTCAATAGCGGGGGGGCGGATACGCAGTATTTT. This sequence encodes CSVNSGGADTQYF. The chain recombines TRBV29-1 with TRBJ2-3, with 11 bases fitting TRBD2. J gave up 6 bases and V 6 bases, and 5 bases lay outside the gene matches. This CDR3 has 13 residues. Per the germline V gene, CDR1 is SQVTM and CDR2 is ANQGSEA.

This clone was seen only once. The gene calls are TRBV5-6 and TRBJ2-5, with 10 bases fitting TRBD2. There are 15 residues in the CDR3. CDR1 SGHDT and CDR2 YYEEEE come from the germline V gene. V was clipped by 4 bases and J by 4 bases; unmatched bases: 7. This CDR3 reads CASSLGGLARETQYF. In nucleotides, the CDR3 is TGTGCCAGCAGCCTTGGGGGACTAGCGCGAGAGACCCAGTACTTC.